This TCR beta chain originates from a study of T-cell memory formation after mild COVID-19. For the study at large: Clusters of TCRs were largely donor specific.

Study-wide points: A subset of responding clones appeared in pre-infection memory, suggesting cross-reactive memory joined. Mostly located in CM and EM were contracting CD4+ clones, with contracting CD8+ clones located in EMRA.

This clonotype was detected ten times or more. What it recognizes is unknown. Libraries for TCRalpha and TCRbeta carried sample barcodes and unique molecular identifiers via 5'RACE. TCRdb itself ran the 5' RACE reads through MiXCR, one entry per CDR3 protein. The sample gives about 50,000 distinct CDR3 sequences, roughly 9% of which show up once; roughly 12% is in the top ten. Germline V CDR1 and CDR2: SGHRS, YFSETQ. The CDR3 is 14 residues long. With 7 bases removed from V and 1 base from J, the gap between germline ends came to 14 bases. This clonotype was sampled from an adult woman who had mild COVID-19 (a few samples of this study predate the infection). Cell type and time point are not known. Sequencing input: PBMCs or a T cell subset sorted from them (not recorded which). This sequence joins TRBV5-1 and TRBJ2-5; TRBD2 is a possible D gene (6 bases). Here the CDR3 reads CASVLAEPQETQYF. CDR3 nucleotide sequence: TGCGCCAGCGTATTAGCGGAACCCCAAGAGACCCAGTACTTC. Full variable domain (rest looked up from reference TRBV5-1 and TRBJ2-5): KAGVTQTPRYLIKTRGQQVTLSCSPISGHRSVSWYQQTPGQGLQFLFEYFSETQRNKGNFPGRFSGRQFSNSRSEMNVSTLELGDSALYLCASVLAEPQETQYFGPGTRLLVL.